One sample yielded the 14 T cell receptor beta chains listed below, sequenced in a study of CD8 T cells in Susac syndrome. The authors reverse transcribed roughly 0.5 to 1 ug RNA with random hexamers. Each CDR3 protein is one row after TCRdb ran MiXCR on the immunoSEQ multiplex PCR reads. The sample has under 200,000 distinct CDR3 sequences, about 91% seen once; the top ten hold 0.085% to 0.1%. The material sequenced was CD4+ T cells from PBMCs. These receptors were obtained from a human donor with Susac syndrome.

The chain is built from TRBV20-1 and TRBJ2-1; D uncertain. Germline lookup yields CDR1 DFQATT and CDR2 SNEGSKA (reference sequence). There are 12 residues in the CDR3. CDR3 in amino acids: CSRDLSYNEQFF. The CDR3 DNA sequence: TGCAGCCGAGACCTCTCCTACAATGAGCAGTTCTTC.

J is TRBJ2-6 and V is TRBV5-1, with D unresolved. Germline V gene sequence: CDR1 SGHRS, CDR2 YFSETQ. The CDR3 runs 15 residues. Trimming removed 2 bases from V and 1 base from J, with 7 bases in between. The chain's CDR3 is CASSFPGSGANVLTF. The CDR3 nucleotides read TGCGCCAGCAGCTTTCCGGGTTCTGGGGCCAACGTCCTGACTTTC.

V usage is TRBV6-6 and J usage is TRBJ2-1; 8 bases are a match to TRBD2. The junction had 12 bases not matched to a gene; V was cut back by 6 bases and J by 8 bases. Germline V CDR1 and CDR2: MNHNY, SVGAGI (reference sequence). CDR3 length equals 15 residues. For the CDR3, the DNA is TGTGCCAGCAGCCGGGGACTAGTTGGCCAAGATGAGCAGTTCTTC. Its translation is CASSRGLVGQDEQFF.

V usage is TRBV12-3 or TRBV12-4 and J usage is TRBJ1-5; the D gene is possibly TRBD1 (6 bases). With 6 bases removed from V and 7 bases from J, the gap between germline ends came to 16 bases. CDR3 length: 14 amino acids. CDR3 sequence (DNA): TGTGCCAGCAGAGGGACAAGGGCGGGGCAGCCCCAGCATTTT. Protein sequence: CASRGTRAGQPQHF.

The chain links TRBV25-1 to TRBJ2-5; D is possibly TRBD2 (5 bases). The CDR3 length is 15 residues. V was pared by 3 bases and J by 3 bases, with 14 bases between. Germline CDR1 and CDR2: MGHDK and SYGVNS. CDR3 bases: TGTGCCAGCAGTGACCCGACTAAAAAGAAAGAGACCCAGTACTTC. Translating it yields CASSDPTKKKETQYF.

This chain uses TRBV3-1 with TRBJ1-2, with 8 bases fitting TRBD1. CDR1 is LGHDT and CDR2 is YNNKEL in the germline V gene (reference sequence). The CDR3 is 15 amino acids. Trimming took 6 bases from V and 2 from J; bases not matched to a gene: 8. The CDR3 sequence: CASSYRDRKNYGYTF. The CDR3 region has the DNA TGTGCCAGCAGTTACCGGGACAGGAAAAACTATGGCTACACCTTC. The full variable domain, its missing parts supplied by reference TRBV3-1 and TRBJ1-2, is DTAVSQTPKYLVTQMGNDKSIKCEQNLGHDTMYWYKQDSKKFLKIMFSYNNKELIINETVPNRFSPKSPDKAHLNLHINSLELGDSAVYFCASSYRDRKNYGYTFGSGTRLTVV.

The rearrangement links TRBV20-1 to TRBJ2-5; no reliable D call. The CDR3 sequence is 12 residues long. V gave up 3 bases and J gave up 2 bases, with 7 bases separating them. Germline values: CDR1 DFQATT, CDR2 SNEGSKA (reference sequence). In DNA, the CDR3 is TGCAGTGCTAGGACACCTCAAGAGACCCAGTACTTC. It yields the protein CSARTPQETQYF.

This sequence joins TRBV1 and TRBJ2-7; the table's D call TRBD2 went unverified against the DNA. TRBV1 is a documented pseudogene. The CDR3 extends over 16 amino acids. CDR3 in amino acids: CTTLLAGGPIPYEQYF. CDR3 bases: TGCACCACCCTACTAGCGGGAGGGCCTATACCCTACGAGCAGTACTTC.

CDR3 sequence reads: CASSPGTGGYGYTF. Here the CDR3 DNA reads TGCGCCAGCAGCCCCGGGACAGGGGGATATGGCTACACCTTC. The chain joins TRBV5-1 to TRBJ1-2, with TRBD1 matching over 11 bases. Trimming cost V 4 bases and J 5 bases; bases outside gene matches: 4. The CDR3 contains 14 residues. The germline gives CDR1 SGHRS, CDR2 YFSETQ.

CDR3 region: CASSDRARGNEQFF. CDR3 sequence (DNA): TGTGCCAGTAGTGACAGGGCCCGGGGCAATGAGCAGTTCTTC. The chain has TRBV19 and TRBJ2-1, with 7 bases matching TRBD1. Germline CDR1 and CDR2: LNHDA and SQIVND (reference sequence). V shed 5 bases, J shed 6 bases, and the junction held 7 bases outside the gene matches. This CDR3 spans 14 amino acids.

The chain couples TRBV18 to TRBJ2-5; D gene uncertain. Trimming left V 3 bases short and J 2 bases short, with 4 bases between. The CDR3 extends over 12 amino acids. Germline assignment: CDR1 KGHSH and CDR2 LQKENI. The CDR3 here is CASSPRQETQYF. In DNA, the CDR3 is TGTGCCAGCTCACCCCGACAAGAGACCCAGTACTTC. The full variable domain, in which reference TRBV18 and TRBJ2-5 provide the parts outside the CDR3, is NAGVMQNPRHLVRRRGQEARLRCSPMKGHSHVYWYRQLPEEGLKFMVYLQKENIIDESGMPKERFSAEFPKEGPSILRIQQVVRGDSAAYFCASSPRQETQYFGPGTRLLVL.

V and J are TRBV21-1 and TRBJ2-1; the D call TRBD1 from the table was never checked on the DNA. TRBV21-1 is reported as a pseudogene. This CDR3 has 19 amino acids. CDR3 loop: CASSSPEGLRTSSYNEQFF. The DNA for the CDR3 is TGTGCCAGCAGCAGCCCCGAGGGGCTGAGGACTAGCTCCTACAATGAGCAGTTCTTC.

V usage is TRBV2 and J usage is TRBJ2-5; tentative D call: TRBD2 (7 bases). Germline CDR1 reads SNHLY; CDR2 reads FYNNEI. Deletions cut 3 bases from V and 3 bases from J, with 11 bases between. The CDR3 has 14 amino acids. Here the CDR3 reads CASSDRGGEETQYF. CDR3 nucleotide sequence: TGTGCCAGCAGTGACAGGGGAGGGGAAGAGACCCAGTACTTC.

V is TRBV12-3 or TRBV12-4 and J is TRBJ1-2; D is unresolved. The CDR3 has 12 residues. Trimming stripped 5 bases from V and 8 bases from J, with 12 bases between. The DNA of the CDR3 is TGTGCCAGCAGTCCGGCGGGCTGGGGCTACACCTTC. Amino acid sequence: CASSPAGWGYTF.